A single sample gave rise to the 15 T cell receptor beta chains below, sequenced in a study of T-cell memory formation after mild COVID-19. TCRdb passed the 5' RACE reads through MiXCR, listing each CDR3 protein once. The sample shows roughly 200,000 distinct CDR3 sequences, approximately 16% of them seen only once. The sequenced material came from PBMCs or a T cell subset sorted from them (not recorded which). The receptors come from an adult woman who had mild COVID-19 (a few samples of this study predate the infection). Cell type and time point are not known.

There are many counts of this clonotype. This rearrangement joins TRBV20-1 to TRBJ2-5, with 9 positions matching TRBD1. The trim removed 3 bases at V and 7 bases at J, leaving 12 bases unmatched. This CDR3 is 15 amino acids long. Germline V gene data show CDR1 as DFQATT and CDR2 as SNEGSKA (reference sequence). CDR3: CSASGLGQGYRTQYF. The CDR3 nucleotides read TGCAGTGCTAGTGGGTTGGGACAGGGCTACCGGACCCAGTACTTC.

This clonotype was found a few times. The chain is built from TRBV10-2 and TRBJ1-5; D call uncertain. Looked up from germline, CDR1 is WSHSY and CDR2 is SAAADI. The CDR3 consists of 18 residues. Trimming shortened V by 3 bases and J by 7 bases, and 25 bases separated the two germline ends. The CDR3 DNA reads TGCGCCAGCAGTGAAATCGGCCTATCAAGGCAATCTGGGCAGCCCCAGCATTTT. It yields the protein CASSEIGLSRQSGQPQHF.

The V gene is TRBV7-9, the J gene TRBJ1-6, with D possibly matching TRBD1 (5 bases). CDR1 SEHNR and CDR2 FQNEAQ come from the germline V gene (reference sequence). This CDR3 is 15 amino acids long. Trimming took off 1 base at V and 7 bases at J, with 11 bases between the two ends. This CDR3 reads CASSLVGGTNSPLHF. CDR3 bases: TGTGCCAGCAGCTTAGTGGGGGGGACGAATTCACCCCTCCACTTT.

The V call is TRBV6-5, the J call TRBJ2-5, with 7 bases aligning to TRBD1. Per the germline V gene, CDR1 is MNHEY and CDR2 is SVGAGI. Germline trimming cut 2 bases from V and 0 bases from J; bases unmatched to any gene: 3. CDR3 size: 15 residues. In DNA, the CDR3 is TGTGCCAGCAGTTACCGCAGGGGGTACCAAGAGACCCAGTACTTC. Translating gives CASSYRRGYQETQYF.

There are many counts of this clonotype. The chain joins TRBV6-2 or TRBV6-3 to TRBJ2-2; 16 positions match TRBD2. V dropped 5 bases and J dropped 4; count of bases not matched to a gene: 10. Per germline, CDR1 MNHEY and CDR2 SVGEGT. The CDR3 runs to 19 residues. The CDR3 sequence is CASSPQPGTSGRATGELFF. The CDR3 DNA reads TGTGCCAGCAGTCCCCAACCCGGGACTAGCGGGAGGGCCACCGGGGAGCTGTTTTTT.

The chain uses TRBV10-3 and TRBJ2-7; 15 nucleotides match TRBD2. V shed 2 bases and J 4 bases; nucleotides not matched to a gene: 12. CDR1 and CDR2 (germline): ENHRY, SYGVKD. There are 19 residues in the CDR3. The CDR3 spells CAISEGLAGGQSKNYEQYF. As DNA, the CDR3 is TGTGCCATCAGTGAGGGACTAGCGGGGGGGCAATCCAAAAATTACGAGCAGTACTTC.

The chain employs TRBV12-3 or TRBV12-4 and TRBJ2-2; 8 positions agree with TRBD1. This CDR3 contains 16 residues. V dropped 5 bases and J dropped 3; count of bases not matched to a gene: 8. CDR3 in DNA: TGTGCCAGCAGTCCAGCCGGGACAGGAGACACCGGGGAGCTGTTTTTT. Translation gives CASSPAGTGDTGELFF.

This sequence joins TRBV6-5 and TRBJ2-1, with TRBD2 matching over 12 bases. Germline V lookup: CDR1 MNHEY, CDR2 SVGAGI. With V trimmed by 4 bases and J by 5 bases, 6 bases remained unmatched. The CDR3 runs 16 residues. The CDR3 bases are TGTGCCAGCAGTTCCCCCCGACTAGCGGGAGACAATGAGCAGTTCTTC. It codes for CASSSPRLAGDNEQFF.

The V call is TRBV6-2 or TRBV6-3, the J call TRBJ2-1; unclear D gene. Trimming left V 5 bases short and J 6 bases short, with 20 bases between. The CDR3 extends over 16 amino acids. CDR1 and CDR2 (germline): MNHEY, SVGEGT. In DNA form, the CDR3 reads TGTGCCAGCAGTCCCTGGCTGGGTGGTGGCGGCAATGAGCAGTTCTTC. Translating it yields CASSPWLGGGGNEQFF.

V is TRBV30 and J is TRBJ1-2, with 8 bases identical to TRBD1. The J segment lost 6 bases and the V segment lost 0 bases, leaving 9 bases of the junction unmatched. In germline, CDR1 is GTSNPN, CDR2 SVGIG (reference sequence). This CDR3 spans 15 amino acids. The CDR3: CAWSVTGTGTHGYTF. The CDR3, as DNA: TGTGCCTGGAGTGTGACCGGGACAGGTACACATGGCTACACCTTC.

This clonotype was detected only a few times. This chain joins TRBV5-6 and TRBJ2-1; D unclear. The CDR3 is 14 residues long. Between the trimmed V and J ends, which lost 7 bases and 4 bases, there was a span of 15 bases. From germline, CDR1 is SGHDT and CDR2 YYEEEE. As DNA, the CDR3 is TGTGCCAGCGGATACCTCGATAAGTACAATGAGCAGTTCTTC. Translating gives CASGYLDKYNEQFF.

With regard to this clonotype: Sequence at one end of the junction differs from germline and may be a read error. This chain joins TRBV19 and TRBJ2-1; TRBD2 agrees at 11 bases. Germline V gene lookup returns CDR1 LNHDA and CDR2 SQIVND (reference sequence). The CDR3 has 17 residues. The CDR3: CASSLTLAGGRRNEQFF. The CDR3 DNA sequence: TGTGCAAGTAGTCTGACCTTAGCGGGAGGGAGGAGGAATGAGCAGTTCTTC.

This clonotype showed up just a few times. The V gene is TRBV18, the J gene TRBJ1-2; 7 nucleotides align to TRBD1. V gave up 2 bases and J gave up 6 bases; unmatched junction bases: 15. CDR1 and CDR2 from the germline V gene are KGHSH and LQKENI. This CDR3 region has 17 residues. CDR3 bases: TGTGCCAGCTCACCAGTTACACGTGACAGGGCGCGAGATGGCTACACCTTC. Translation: CASSPVTRDRARDGYTF.

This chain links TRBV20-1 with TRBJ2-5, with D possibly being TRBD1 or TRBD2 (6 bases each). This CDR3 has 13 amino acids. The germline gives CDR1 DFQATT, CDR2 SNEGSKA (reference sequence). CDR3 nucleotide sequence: TGCACACCGTACCCGGGGGCCCAAGAGACCCAGTACTTC. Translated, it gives CTPYPGAQETQYF.

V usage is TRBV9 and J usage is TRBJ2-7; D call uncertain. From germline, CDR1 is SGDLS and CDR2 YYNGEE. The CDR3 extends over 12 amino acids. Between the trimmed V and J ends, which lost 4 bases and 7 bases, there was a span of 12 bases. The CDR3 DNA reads TGTGCCAGCAGCCCGCAAGACGGAGAGCAGTACTTC. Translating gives CASSPQDGEQYF.